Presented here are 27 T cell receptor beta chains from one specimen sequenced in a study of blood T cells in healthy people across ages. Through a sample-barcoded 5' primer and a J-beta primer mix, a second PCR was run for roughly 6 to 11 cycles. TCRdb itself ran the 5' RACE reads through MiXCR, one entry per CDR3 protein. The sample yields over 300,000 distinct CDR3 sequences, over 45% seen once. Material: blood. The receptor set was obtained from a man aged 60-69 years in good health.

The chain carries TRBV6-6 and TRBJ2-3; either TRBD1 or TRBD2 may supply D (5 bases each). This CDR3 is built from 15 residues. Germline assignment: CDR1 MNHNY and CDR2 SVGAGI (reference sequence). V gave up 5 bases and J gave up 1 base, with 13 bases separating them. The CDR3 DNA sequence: TGTGCCAGCAGTGTCGGGGCGGTGCGCACAGATACGCAGTATTTT. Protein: CASSVGAVRTDTQYF.

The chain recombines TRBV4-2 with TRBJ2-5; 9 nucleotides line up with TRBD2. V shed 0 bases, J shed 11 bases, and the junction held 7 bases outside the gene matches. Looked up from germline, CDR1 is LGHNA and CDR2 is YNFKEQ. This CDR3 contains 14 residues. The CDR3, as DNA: TGTGCCAGCAGCCAAGAGGGTAGCGGGAGTGAGCAGTACTTC. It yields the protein CASSQEGSGSEQYF.

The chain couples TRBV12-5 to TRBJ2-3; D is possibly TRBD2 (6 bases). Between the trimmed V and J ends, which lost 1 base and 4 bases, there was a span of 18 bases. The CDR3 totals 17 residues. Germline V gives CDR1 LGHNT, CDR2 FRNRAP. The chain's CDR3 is CASGLGLGSGGADTQYF. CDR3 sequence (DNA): TGTGCTAGTGGTTTGGGACTAGGAAGCGGCGGTGCAGATACGCAGTATTTT. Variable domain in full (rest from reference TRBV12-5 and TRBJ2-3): DARVTQTPRHKVTEMGQEVTMRCQPILGHNTVFWYRQTMMQGLELLAYFRNRAPLDDSGMPKDRFSAEMPDATLATLKIQPSEPRDSAVYFCASGLGLGSGGADTQYFGPGTRLTVL.

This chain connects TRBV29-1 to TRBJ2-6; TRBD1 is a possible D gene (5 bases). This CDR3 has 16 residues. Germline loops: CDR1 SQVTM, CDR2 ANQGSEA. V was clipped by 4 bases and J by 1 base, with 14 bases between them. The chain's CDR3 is CSVGPGLVSGANVLTF. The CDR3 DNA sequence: TGCAGCGTTGGCCCAGGGTTAGTATCTGGGGCCAACGTCCTGACTTTC.

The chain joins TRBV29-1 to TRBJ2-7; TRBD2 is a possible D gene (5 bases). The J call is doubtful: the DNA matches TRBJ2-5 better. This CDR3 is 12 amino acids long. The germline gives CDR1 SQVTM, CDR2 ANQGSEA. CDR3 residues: CSVVGVKETQYF. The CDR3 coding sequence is TGCAGCGTTGTGGGAGTGAAAGAGACCCAGTACTTC.

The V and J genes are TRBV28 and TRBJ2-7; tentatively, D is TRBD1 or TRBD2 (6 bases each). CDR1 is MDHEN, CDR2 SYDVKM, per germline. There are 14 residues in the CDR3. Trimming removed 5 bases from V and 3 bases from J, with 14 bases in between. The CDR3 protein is CASSVGGALYEQYF. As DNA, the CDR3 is TGTGCCAGCAGTGTGGGGGGCGCCCTCTACGAGCAGTACTTC.

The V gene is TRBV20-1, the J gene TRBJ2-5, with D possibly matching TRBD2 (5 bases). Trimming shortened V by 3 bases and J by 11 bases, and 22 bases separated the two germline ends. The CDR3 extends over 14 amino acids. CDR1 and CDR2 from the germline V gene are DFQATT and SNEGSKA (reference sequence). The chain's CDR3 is CSARGLDPAREQYF. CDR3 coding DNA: TGCAGTGCTAGGGGCCTGGACCCAGCAAGGGAGCAGTACTTC.

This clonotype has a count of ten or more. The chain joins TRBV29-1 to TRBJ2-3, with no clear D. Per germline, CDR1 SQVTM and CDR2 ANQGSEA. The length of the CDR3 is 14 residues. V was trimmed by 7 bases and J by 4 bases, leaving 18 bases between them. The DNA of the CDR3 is TGCAGCGCGGCAGGTCCGGGCCGGGCAGATACGCAGTATTTT. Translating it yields CSAAGPGRADTQYF.

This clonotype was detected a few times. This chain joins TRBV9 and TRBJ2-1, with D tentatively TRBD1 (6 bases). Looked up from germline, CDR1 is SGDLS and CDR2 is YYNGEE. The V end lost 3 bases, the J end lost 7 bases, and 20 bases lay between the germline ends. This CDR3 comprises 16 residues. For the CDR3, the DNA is TGTGCCAGCAGCGCGCGACAGGCGAGCCAGGGGAATGAGCAGTTCTTC. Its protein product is CASSARQASQGNEQFF.

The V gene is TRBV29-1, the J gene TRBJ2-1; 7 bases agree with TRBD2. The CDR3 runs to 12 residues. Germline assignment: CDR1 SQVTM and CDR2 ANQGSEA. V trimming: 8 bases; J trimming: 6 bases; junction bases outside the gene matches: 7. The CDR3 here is CSFGLGANEQFF. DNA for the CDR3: TGCAGCTTCGGACTAGGAGCCAATGAGCAGTTCTTC.

The CDR3 here is CASAGLSYNEQFF. CDR3 sequence (DNA): TGTGCCAGCGCGGGCCTTTCCTACAATGAGCAGTTCTTC. The rearrangement links TRBV6-5 to TRBJ2-1; D is perhaps TRBD2 (5 bases). V lost 8 bases, J lost 1 base, and 9 bases lay in between. CDR1 MNHEY and CDR2 SVGAGI come from the germline V gene. The CDR3 consists of 13 residues.

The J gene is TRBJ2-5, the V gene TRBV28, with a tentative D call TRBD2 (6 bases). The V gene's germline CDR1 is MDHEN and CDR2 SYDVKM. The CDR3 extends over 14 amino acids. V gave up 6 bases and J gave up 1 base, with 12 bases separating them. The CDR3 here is CASSRRGIQETQYF. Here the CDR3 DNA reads TGTGCCAGCAGCCGACGCGGGATCCAAGAGACCCAGTACTTC.

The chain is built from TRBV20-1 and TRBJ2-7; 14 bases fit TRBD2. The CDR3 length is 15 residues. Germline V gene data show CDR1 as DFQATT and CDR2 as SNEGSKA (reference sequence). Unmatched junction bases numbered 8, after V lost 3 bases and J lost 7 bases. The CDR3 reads CSARTSGRALNEQYF. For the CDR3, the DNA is TGCAGTGCTAGGACTAGCGGGAGGGCCCTCAATGAGCAGTACTTC.

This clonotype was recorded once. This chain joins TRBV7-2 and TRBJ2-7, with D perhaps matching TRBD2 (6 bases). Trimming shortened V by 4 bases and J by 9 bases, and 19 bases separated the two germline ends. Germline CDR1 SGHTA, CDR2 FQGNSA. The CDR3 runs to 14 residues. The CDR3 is CASSSRRDSEAQYF. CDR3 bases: TGTGCCAGCAGCTCACGCCGGGACTCAGAGGCGCAGTACTTC.

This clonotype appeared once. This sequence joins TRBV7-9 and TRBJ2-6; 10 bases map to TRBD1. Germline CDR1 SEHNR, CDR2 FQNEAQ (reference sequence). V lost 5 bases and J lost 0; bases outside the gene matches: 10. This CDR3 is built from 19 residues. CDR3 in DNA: TGTGCCAGCAGCGTCCCGAGGACAGGGGGTTACTCTGGGGCCAACGTCCTGACTTTC. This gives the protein CASSVPRTGGYSGANVLTF.

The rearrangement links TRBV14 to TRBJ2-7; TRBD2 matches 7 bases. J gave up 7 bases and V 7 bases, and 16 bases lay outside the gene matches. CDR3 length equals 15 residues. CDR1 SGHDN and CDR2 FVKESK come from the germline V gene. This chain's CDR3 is CASTSPGGTSNEQYF. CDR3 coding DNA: TGTGCCAGCACTTCCCCGGGAGGTACCTCCAATGAGCAGTACTTC.

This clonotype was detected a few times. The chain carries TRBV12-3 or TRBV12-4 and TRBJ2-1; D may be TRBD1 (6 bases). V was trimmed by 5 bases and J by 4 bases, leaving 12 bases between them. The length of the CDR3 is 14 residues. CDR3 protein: CASSAHGTYNEQFF. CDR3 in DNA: TGTGCCAGCAGTGCCCACGGGACATACAATGAGCAGTTCTTC.

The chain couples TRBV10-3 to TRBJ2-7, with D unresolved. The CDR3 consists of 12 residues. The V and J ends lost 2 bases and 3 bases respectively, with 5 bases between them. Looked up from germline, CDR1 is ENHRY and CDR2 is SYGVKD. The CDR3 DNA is TGTGCCATCAGTGAGACCATCTACGAGCAGTACTTC. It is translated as CAISETIYEQYF.

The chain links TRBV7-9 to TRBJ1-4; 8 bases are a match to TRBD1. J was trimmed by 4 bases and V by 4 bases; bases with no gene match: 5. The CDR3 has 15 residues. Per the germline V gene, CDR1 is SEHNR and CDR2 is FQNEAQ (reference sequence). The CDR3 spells CASSSYRGGNEKLFF. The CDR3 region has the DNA TGTGCCAGCAGCTCTTACAGGGGGGGTAATGAAAAACTGTTTTTT.

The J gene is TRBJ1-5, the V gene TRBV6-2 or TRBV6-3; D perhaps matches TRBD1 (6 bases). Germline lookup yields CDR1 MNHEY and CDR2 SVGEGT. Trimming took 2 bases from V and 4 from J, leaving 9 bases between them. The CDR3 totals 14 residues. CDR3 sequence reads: CASSYPTGNQPQHF. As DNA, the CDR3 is TGTGCCAGCAGTTACCCCACAGGGAATCAGCCCCAGCATTTT.

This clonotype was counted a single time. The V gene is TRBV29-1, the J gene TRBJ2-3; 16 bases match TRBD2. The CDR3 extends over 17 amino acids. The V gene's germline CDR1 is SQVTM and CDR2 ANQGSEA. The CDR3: CSGTGTSGRAGGDTQYF. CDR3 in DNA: TGCAGTGGAACCGGGACTAGCGGGAGGGCCGGGGGAGATACGCAGTATTTT.

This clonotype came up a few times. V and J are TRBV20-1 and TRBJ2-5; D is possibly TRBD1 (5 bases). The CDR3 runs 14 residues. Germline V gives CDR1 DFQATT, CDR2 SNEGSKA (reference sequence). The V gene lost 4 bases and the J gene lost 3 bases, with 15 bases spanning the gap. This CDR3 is CSATQDNLKETQYF. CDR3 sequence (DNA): TGCAGTGCTACTCAGGACAACCTAAAAGAGACCCAGTACTTC.

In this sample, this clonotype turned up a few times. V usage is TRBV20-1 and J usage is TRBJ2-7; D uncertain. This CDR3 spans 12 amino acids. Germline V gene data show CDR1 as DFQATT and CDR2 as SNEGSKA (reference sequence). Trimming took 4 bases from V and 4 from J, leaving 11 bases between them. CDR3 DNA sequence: TGCAGTGCTATTAAGGGCGCGTACGAGCAGTACTTC. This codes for CSAIKGAYEQYF.

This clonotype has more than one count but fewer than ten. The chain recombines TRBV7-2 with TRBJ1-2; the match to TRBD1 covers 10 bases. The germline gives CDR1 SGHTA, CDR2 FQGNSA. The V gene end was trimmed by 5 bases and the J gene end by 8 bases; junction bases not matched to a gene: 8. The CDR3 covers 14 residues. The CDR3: CASSPDRGVEGYTF. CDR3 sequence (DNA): TGTGCCAGCAGCCCGGACAGGGGGGTTGAGGGCTACACCTTC.

The CDR3, as DNA: TGTGCCAGCAGTTTTGGACGGATTCAATCGACCCAGTACTTC. Translating gives CASSFGRIQSTQYF. This rearrangement joins TRBV12-3 or TRBV12-4 to TRBJ2-5; D call uncertain. This CDR3 contains 14 residues. V lost 3 bases, J lost 7 bases, and 15 bases lay in between.

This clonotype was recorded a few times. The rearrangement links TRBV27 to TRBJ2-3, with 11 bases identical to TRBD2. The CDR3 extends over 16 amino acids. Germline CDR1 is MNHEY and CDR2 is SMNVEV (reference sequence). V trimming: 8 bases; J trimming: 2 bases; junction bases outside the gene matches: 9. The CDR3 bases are TGTGCCAGCGGGGAACTAGCGGGGGTTTCCACAGATACGCAGTATTTT. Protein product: CASGELAGVSTDTQYF.

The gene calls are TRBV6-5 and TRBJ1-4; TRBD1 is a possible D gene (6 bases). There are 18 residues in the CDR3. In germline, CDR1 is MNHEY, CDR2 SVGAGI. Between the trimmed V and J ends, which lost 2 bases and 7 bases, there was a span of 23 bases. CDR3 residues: CASSYAPGGARGFEKLFF. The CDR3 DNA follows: TGTGCCAGCAGTTACGCTCCCGGGGGGGCGAGGGGGTTTGAAAAACTGTTTTTT.